A selection of T cell receptor beta chains follows, all from one sample in a study of shared clonotypes between healthy human individuals. Some clones are missing from TCRdb's copy, which holds only in-frame ones; the method was immunoSEQ multiplex PCR. The data hold roughly 2.5 million clones, with roughly nine tenths observed a single time. Input material: naive CD4+ T cells sorted from blood. These receptors all come from a young man in good health. CDR3s include the opening cysteine and the closing phenylalanine or tryptophan. The D gene is left open where the match is weak. Size is stated for part of the rows, as once, few or many counts, or as a class when the clone is expanded.

abundance: .
j_gene: TRBJ2-7
v_gene: TRBV30
d_gene: .
CDR3aa: CAWSVRAYEQYF

abundance: .
j_gene: TRBJ2-7
v_gene: TRBV5-4
d_gene: TRBD2
CDR3aa: CASTSGISGTYEQYF

abundance: .
j_gene: TRBJ2-5
v_gene: TRBV4-3
d_gene: TRBD2
CDR3aa: CASSQSGTSGQETQYF

abundance: .
j_gene: TRBJ2-2
v_gene: TRBV5-1
d_gene: .
CDR3aa: CASSFLDRYTGELFF

abundance: once
j_gene: TRBJ2-1
v_gene: TRBV4-1
d_gene: .
CDR3aa: CASSPLTRDWNNEQFF

abundance: few
j_gene: TRBJ1-6
v_gene: TRBV25-1
d_gene: .
CDR3aa: CASSERGASPLHF

abundance: .
j_gene: TRBJ2-3
v_gene: TRBV30
d_gene: .
CDR3aa: CAWSTSVSTDTQYF

abundance: .
j_gene: TRBJ2-7
v_gene: TRBV10-3
d_gene: TRBD1
CDR3aa: CAIRDTGVHEQYF

abundance: few
j_gene: TRBJ1-5
v_gene: TRBV30
d_gene: .
CDR3aa: CAWRAGRNQPQHF

abundance: .
j_gene: TRBJ2-6
v_gene: TRBV6-5
d_gene: .
CDR3aa: CASRKDQAGANVLTF

abundance: .
j_gene: TRBJ1-1
v_gene: TRBV29-1
d_gene: .
CDR3aa: CSVIVGVHRTEAFF

abundance: .
j_gene: TRBJ2-5
v_gene: TRBV5-1
d_gene: .
CDR3aa: CASSAGGSGQETQYF

abundance: .
j_gene: TRBJ1-4
v_gene: TRBV6-1
d_gene: TRBD1
CDR3aa: CASSGAGGVSEKLFF

abundance: .
j_gene: TRBJ2-1
v_gene: TRBV5-1
d_gene: TRBD2
CDR3aa: CASSLGLAGSTEQFF

abundance: few
j_gene: TRBJ1-3
v_gene: TRBV4-1
d_gene: TRBD1
CDR3aa: CASSRDSGGNTIYF

abundance: .
j_gene: TRBJ1-5
v_gene: TRBV19
d_gene: .
CDR3aa: CASSILGDDGHQPQHF

abundance: .
j_gene: TRBJ1-1
v_gene: TRBV6-6
d_gene: .
CDR3aa: CASSYGPRTEAFF

abundance: .
j_gene: TRBJ2-6
v_gene: TRBV5-1
d_gene: TRBD1
CDR3aa: CASSSVPGQGTGANVLTF

abundance: .
j_gene: TRBJ2-5
v_gene: TRBV30
d_gene: .
CDR3aa: CAWTSPALETQYF

abundance: .
j_gene: TRBJ2-1
v_gene: TRBV5-1
d_gene: TRBD2
CDR3aa: CASSGGLAGGSEQFF

abundance: .
j_gene: TRBJ2-1
v_gene: TRBV5-4
d_gene: TRBD1
CDR3aa: CASSLTGTGDNEQFF

abundance: .
j_gene: TRBJ2-7
v_gene: TRBV9
d_gene: TRBD2
CDR3aa: CASSVGTGGGYEQYF

abundance: .
j_gene: TRBJ2-1
v_gene: TRBV7-9
d_gene: .
CDR3aa: CASSEVRLSSYNEQFF

abundance: .
j_gene: TRBJ2-7
v_gene: TRBV25-1
d_gene: TRBD2
CDR3aa: CASSELGTGGSEQYF

abundance: .
j_gene: TRBJ1-3
v_gene: TRBV19
d_gene: .
CDR3aa: CASSSRGGGNTIYF

abundance: .
j_gene: TRBJ2-7
v_gene: TRBV28
d_gene: .
CDR3aa: CASSRGGLSYEQYF

abundance: .
j_gene: TRBJ1-5
v_gene: TRBV4-1
d_gene: .
CDR3aa: CASSQEAQVLVSNQPQHF

abundance: .
j_gene: TRBJ1-3
v_gene: TRBV30
d_gene: .
CDR3aa: CAWVRRGSGNTIYF

abundance: .
j_gene: TRBJ1-1
v_gene: TRBV27
d_gene: .
CDR3aa: CASSLRRVGTEAFF

abundance: .
j_gene: TRBJ2-4
v_gene: TRBV30
d_gene: .
CDR3aa: CAWSPGHGGAKNIQYF

abundance: .
j_gene: .
v_gene: TRBV4-1
d_gene: .
CDR3aa: CASSRQLADDYEQYF

abundance: .
j_gene: TRBJ2-1
v_gene: TRBV6-5
d_gene: .
CDR3aa: CASSTPGSEQFF

abundance: .
j_gene: TRBJ1-2
v_gene: TRBV4-3
d_gene: .
CDR3aa: CASSQDLEGSYGYTF

abundance: .
j_gene: TRBJ1-5
v_gene: TRBV7-2
d_gene: .
CDR3aa: CASSPGGYSNQPQHF

abundance: once
j_gene: TRBJ1-3
v_gene: TRBV21-1
d_gene: .
CDR3aa: CASLGKQPFSGNTIYF

abundance: .
j_gene: TRBJ1-1
v_gene: TRBV15
d_gene: .
CDR3aa: CATSKGDRAFF

abundance: .
j_gene: TRBJ1-6
v_gene: TRBV19
d_gene: .
CDR3aa: CASRTQDNSPLHF

abundance: .
j_gene: TRBJ1-2
v_gene: TRBV7-8
d_gene: .
CDR3aa: CASSPVDLNYGYTF

abundance: .
j_gene: TRBJ1-5
v_gene: TRBV10-3
d_gene: .
CDR3aa: CAISELPSNQPQHF

abundance: .
j_gene: TRBJ1-6
v_gene: TRBV7-8
d_gene: .
CDR3aa: CASRLERIAGDSPLHF